The rows below give T cell receptor beta chains drawn from one sample of a study of blood T cell repertoires in COVID-19. Repertoires were generated with immunoSEQ multiplex PCR, while TCRdb's copy carries only in-frame clones and drops some. The table shows about 40,000 clones, with over 80% occurring only once. Sequenced input: peripheral blood. Receptor source: a woman aged 25-40 years in a cohort sampled during active COVID-19. The CDR3 runs from the conserved cysteine through the conserved F or W. D genes are given only for firm matches. A row's size may be missing; if present it is once, few, many or a size class.

j_gene: TRBJ1-1
abundance: few
v_gene: TRBV9
d_gene: TRBD1
CDR3nt: TGTGCCAGCAGCTCGAGGACAGGGCCGAACACTGAAGCTTTCTTT
CDR3aa: CASSSRTGPNTEAFF

j_gene: TRBJ1-3
abundance: once
v_gene: TRBV6-5
d_gene: .
CDR3nt: TGTGCCAGCAGTACAAACAGGGAGGGAAACACCATATATTTT
CDR3aa: CASSTNREGNTIYF

j_gene: TRBJ2-5
abundance: once
v_gene: TRBV5-4
d_gene: .
CDR3nt: TGTGCCAGCAGCTTGGGCTATCAAGAGACCCAGTACTTC
CDR3aa: CASSLGYQETQYF

j_gene: TRBJ2-1
abundance: .
v_gene: TRBV7-8
d_gene: .
CDR3nt: TGTGCCAGCAGCTTTAGCGTCTCCTCCTACAATGAGCAGTTCTTC
CDR3aa: CASSFSVSSYNEQFF

j_gene: TRBJ1-2
abundance: .
v_gene: TRBV29-1
d_gene: TRBD1
CDR3nt: TGCAGCGCCGACAGGGTTGGTTTTTATGGCTACACCTTC
CDR3aa: CSADRVGFYGYTF

j_gene: TRBJ2-1
abundance: .
v_gene: TRBV4-2
d_gene: TRBD2
CDR3nt: TGTGCCAGCAGCCAAAGGCGGGAGGGATCAAATGAGCAGTTCTTC
CDR3aa: CASSQRREGSNEQFF

j_gene: TRBJ1-1
abundance: .
v_gene: TRBV24-1
d_gene: TRBD1
CDR3nt: TGTGCCACCAGTTCCGGGACAGGGTCCACTGAAGCTTTCTTT
CDR3aa: CATSSGTGSTEAFF

j_gene: TRBJ2-7
abundance: .
v_gene: TRBV28
d_gene: TRBD1
CDR3nt: TGTGCCAGCAGTTTACTCCGGAGGACGACAGGGTCGGACGAGCAGTACTTC
CDR3aa: CASSLLRRTTGSDEQYF

j_gene: TRBJ1-2
abundance: .
v_gene: TRBV29-1
d_gene: .
CDR3nt: TGCAGCGTTGAATTGGGCGGCTACACCTTC
CDR3aa: CSVELGGYTF

j_gene: TRBJ1-1
abundance: .
v_gene: TRBV13
d_gene: TRBD1
CDR3nt: TGTGCCACTGACGACAGGGGGGGCACTGAAGCTTTCTTT
CDR3aa: CATDDRGGTEAFF

j_gene: TRBJ2-3
abundance: .
v_gene: TRBV25-1
d_gene: .
CDR3nt: TGTGCCAGCAGTGAAGTCATTGATACGCAGTATTTT
CDR3aa: CASSEVIDTQYF

j_gene: TRBJ1-1
abundance: .
v_gene: TRBV5-4
d_gene: .
CDR3nt: TGTGCCAGCAGCTTGACAGGGAGGAACACTGAAGCTTTCTTT
CDR3aa: CASSLTGRNTEAFF

j_gene: TRBJ1-5
abundance: .
v_gene: TRBV24-1
d_gene: TRBD1
CDR3nt: TGTGCCACCAGTGATCCTGGACAGGGTGGCAATCAGCCCCAGCATTTT
CDR3aa: CATSDPGQGGNQPQHF

j_gene: TRBJ2-7
abundance: .
v_gene: TRBV6-1
d_gene: .
CDR3nt: TGTGCCAGCAGTTATCTCCAGTTATACGAGCAGTACTTC
CDR3aa: CASSYLQLYEQYF

j_gene: TRBJ2-3
abundance: .
v_gene: TRBV7-9
d_gene: TRBD2
CDR3nt: TGTGCCAGCAGCTCGACTAGCGGGAGGCCCACAGATACGCAGTATTTT
CDR3aa: CASSSTSGRPTDTQYF

j_gene: TRBJ2-1
abundance: .
v_gene: TRBV27
d_gene: .
CDR3nt: TGTGCCAGCAGCGATAGGGGGGAGCAGTTCTTC
CDR3aa: CASSDRGEQFF

j_gene: TRBJ2-1
abundance: .
v_gene: TRBV5-4
d_gene: .
CDR3nt: TGTGCCAGCAGCGGACCGGGACTGGGGTTATCAAATGAGCAGTTCTTC
CDR3aa: CASSGPGLGLSNEQFF

j_gene: TRBJ1-2
abundance: .
v_gene: TRBV5-4
d_gene: .
CDR3nt: TGTGCCAGCAGCCCGGAGGCCATGAAGGGCTACACCTTC
CDR3aa: CASSPEAMKGYTF

j_gene: TRBJ2-1
abundance: .
v_gene: TRBV5-6
d_gene: .
CDR3nt: TGTACCAGCAGCTTGCGGGGTAATGAGCAGTTCTTC
CDR3aa: CTSSLRGNEQFF

j_gene: TRBJ2-3
abundance: .
v_gene: TRBV5-4
d_gene: TRBD2
CDR3nt: TGTGCCAGCAGCTTACAGGTTCTAGCGGGAGGAAGTTGGGCAGATACGCAGTATTTT
CDR3aa: CASSLQVLAGGSWADTQYF

j_gene: TRBJ2-3
abundance: once
v_gene: TRBV19
d_gene: .
CDR3nt: TGTGCCAGTAGTATGGTCAGGGGCGCAGATACGCAGTATTTT
CDR3aa: CASSMVRGADTQYF

j_gene: TRBJ2-1
abundance: .
v_gene: TRBV6-1
d_gene: .
CDR3nt: TGTGCCAGCAGTGAAGCATGGACTTCTGGTGAGCAGTTCTTC
CDR3aa: CASSEAWTSGEQFF

j_gene: TRBJ2-5
abundance: .
v_gene: TRBV6-5
d_gene: .
CDR3nt: TGTGCCAGCAGCAAATCGTCCAGGGAAGAGACCCAGTACTTC
CDR3aa: CASSKSSREETQYF

j_gene: TRBJ2-1
abundance: .
v_gene: TRBV2
d_gene: .
CDR3nt: TGTGCCAGCAGTGAATCTAGTGAGCAGTTCTTC
CDR3aa: CASSESSEQFF

j_gene: TRBJ1-5
abundance: .
v_gene: TRBV7-6
d_gene: .
CDR3nt: TGTGCCAGCAGCAGAGCAGTCGGGGGGCTTGGCAATCAGCCCCAGCATTTT
CDR3aa: CASSRAVGGLGNQPQHF

j_gene: TRBJ1-5
abundance: .
v_gene: TRBV19
d_gene: .
CDR3nt: TGTGCCAGTAGTATTTTGTCACGGGGGGCTTATCAGCCCCAGCATTTT
CDR3aa: CASSILSRGAYQPQHF

j_gene: TRBJ1-1
abundance: .
v_gene: TRBV5-1
d_gene: TRBD1
CDR3nt: TGCGCCAGCAGCTTGGGGGGACAGGGGATGAACACTGAAGCTTTCTTT
CDR3aa: CASSLGGQGMNTEAFF

j_gene: TRBJ2-7
abundance: .
v_gene: TRBV7-2
d_gene: .
CDR3nt: TGTGCCAGCAGCGCTAGCTCCTACGAGCAGTACTTC
CDR3aa: CASSASSYEQYF

j_gene: TRBJ2-1
abundance: .
v_gene: TRBV13
d_gene: .
CDR3nt: TGTGCCAGCAGCTACATCAATGAGCAGTTCTTC
CDR3aa: CASSYINEQFF

j_gene: TRBJ2-1
abundance: once
v_gene: TRBV15
d_gene: TRBD2
CDR3nt: TGTGCCACCAGCAGAGTGGCGGGGGCCTACAATGAGCAGTTCTTC
CDR3aa: CATSRVAGAYNEQFF

j_gene: TRBJ2-3
abundance: .
v_gene: TRBV7-8
d_gene: .
CDR3nt: TGTGCCAGCAGCCCGGGCCCAGGGACGCAGTATTTT
CDR3aa: CASSPGPGTQYF

j_gene: TRBJ2-1
abundance: .
v_gene: TRBV6-4
d_gene: TRBD2
CDR3nt: TGTGCCAGCAGTCGACTAGCGGGAGGGAATGAGCAGTTCTTC
CDR3aa: CASSRLAGGNEQFF

j_gene: TRBJ2-3
abundance: once
v_gene: TRBV27
d_gene: TRBD2
CDR3nt: TGTGCCAGCAGTTCGTACTTTAGCGGGAGAGGTACAGATACGCAGTATTTT
CDR3aa: CASSSYFSGRGTDTQYF

j_gene: TRBJ2-2
abundance: few
v_gene: TRBV20-1
d_gene: .
CDR3nt: TGCAGTGCTAGTTACGGGAACACCGGGGAGCTGTTTTTT
CDR3aa: CSASYGNTGELFF

j_gene: TRBJ1-6
abundance: .
v_gene: TRBV3-1/TRBV3-2
d_gene: .
CDR3nt: TGTGCCAGCAGCCCGGTCCTTCAACAGGGTGGGAATTCACCCCTCCACTTT
CDR3aa: CASSPVLQQGGNSPLHF

j_gene: TRBJ2-1
abundance: .
v_gene: TRBV27
d_gene: TRBD1
CDR3nt: TGTGCCAGCAGCCCGGGGACAGGGTACAATGAGCAGTTCTTC
CDR3aa: CASSPGTGYNEQFF

j_gene: TRBJ2-1
abundance: once
v_gene: TRBV18
d_gene: TRBD2
CDR3nt: TGTGCCAGCTCACGGACTAGCGGGGACAATGAGCAGTTCTTC
CDR3aa: CASSRTSGDNEQFF

j_gene: TRBJ1-5
abundance: .
v_gene: TRBV6-5
d_gene: .
CDR3nt: TGTGCCAGCAGTTACCTAAGGGGCGAGGGCAATCAGCCCCAGCATTTT
CDR3aa: CASSYLRGEGNQPQHF

j_gene: TRBJ2-3
abundance: .
v_gene: TRBV11-2
d_gene: .
CDR3nt: TGTGCCAGCAGCTTAGACGTCCCAGATACGCAGTATTTT
CDR3aa: CASSLDVPDTQYF

j_gene: TRBJ1-2
abundance: .
v_gene: TRBV6-5
d_gene: .
CDR3nt: TGTGCCAGCAGCCCACGGACAGATAACTATGGCTACACCTTC
CDR3aa: CASSPRTDNYGYTF

j_gene: TRBJ1-4
abundance: .
v_gene: TRBV2
d_gene: TRBD1
CDR3nt: TGTGCCAGCAGTCGACAGGGGCGGAATGAAAAACTGTTTTTT
CDR3aa: CASSRQGRNEKLFF

j_gene: TRBJ1-2
abundance: .
v_gene: TRBV4-3
d_gene: .
CDR3nt: TGCGCCAGCAGCCAAGATCGGCAGGTACTGGGTGGCTACACCTTC
CDR3aa: CASSQDRQVLGGYTF

j_gene: TRBJ1-4
abundance: .
v_gene: TRBV10-3
d_gene: .
CDR3nt: TGTGCCATCAGGACGGAGGCAGGTGAAAAACTGTTTTTT
CDR3aa: CAIRTEAGEKLFF

j_gene: TRBJ2-2
abundance: .
v_gene: TRBV19
d_gene: TRBD1
CDR3nt: TGTGCCAGTAGCCCAGGGGGTTTCACCGGGGAGCTGTTTTTT
CDR3aa: CASSPGGFTGELFF

j_gene: TRBJ2-7
abundance: once
v_gene: TRBV28
d_gene: TRBD1
CDR3nt: TGTGCCAGCAGTTTCCGACGTCCGGACAGGGTCCTCTACGAGCAGTACTTC
CDR3aa: CASSFRRPDRVLYEQYF

j_gene: TRBJ1-1
abundance: .
v_gene: TRBV6-6
d_gene: .
CDR3nt: TGTGCCAGCAGTCAGGGAGGGAACACTGAAGCTTTCTTT
CDR3aa: CASSQGGNTEAFF

j_gene: TRBJ2-1
abundance: .
v_gene: TRBV9
d_gene: TRBD2
CDR3nt: TGTGCCAGCAGTCTAGCGGGAGGGAACAATGAGCAGTTCTTC
CDR3aa: CASSLAGGNNEQFF

j_gene: TRBJ1-3
abundance: few
v_gene: TRBV4-2
d_gene: .
CDR3nt: TGTGCCAGCAGCCAAGAAGTTTTCGCGGGGGGACGCCTGAGCTCTGGAAACACCATATATTTT
CDR3aa: CASSQEVFAGGRLSSGNTIYF

j_gene: TRBJ2-1
abundance: .
v_gene: TRBV6-2/TRBV6-3
d_gene: TRBD2
CDR3nt: TGTGCCAGCAGTTACCGTCTAGCGGGAGTGTCTGAGAATGAGCAGTTCTTC
CDR3aa: CASSYRLAGVSENEQFF

j_gene: TRBJ2-7
abundance: .
v_gene: TRBV5-6
d_gene: TRBD2
CDR3nt: TGTGCCAGCAGCCAGGGACTAGCCTACGAGCAGTACTTC
CDR3aa: CASSQGLAYEQYF

j_gene: TRBJ2-2
abundance: .
v_gene: TRBV7-9
d_gene: .
CDR3nt: TGTGCCAGCAGCTCGAGCCCCGGGGAGCTGTTTTTT
CDR3aa: CASSSSPGELFF

j_gene: TRBJ2-1
abundance: few
v_gene: TRBV5-6
d_gene: .
CDR3nt: TGTGCCAGCAGCCGACAGATCATGGTCTACAATGAGCAGTTCTTC
CDR3aa: CASSRQIMVYNEQFF

j_gene: TRBJ2-5
abundance: .
v_gene: TRBV29-1
d_gene: TRBD2
CDR3nt: TGCAGCGTTGCTGGGCTAGCGGGCGCTGTGGGGGAGACCCAGTACTTC
CDR3aa: CSVAGLAGAVGETQYF

j_gene: TRBJ2-5
abundance: .
v_gene: TRBV7-9
d_gene: .
CDR3nt: TGTGCCAGCATCCTCGGAGCGCCACAAGAGACCCAGTACTTC
CDR3aa: CASILGAPQETQYF